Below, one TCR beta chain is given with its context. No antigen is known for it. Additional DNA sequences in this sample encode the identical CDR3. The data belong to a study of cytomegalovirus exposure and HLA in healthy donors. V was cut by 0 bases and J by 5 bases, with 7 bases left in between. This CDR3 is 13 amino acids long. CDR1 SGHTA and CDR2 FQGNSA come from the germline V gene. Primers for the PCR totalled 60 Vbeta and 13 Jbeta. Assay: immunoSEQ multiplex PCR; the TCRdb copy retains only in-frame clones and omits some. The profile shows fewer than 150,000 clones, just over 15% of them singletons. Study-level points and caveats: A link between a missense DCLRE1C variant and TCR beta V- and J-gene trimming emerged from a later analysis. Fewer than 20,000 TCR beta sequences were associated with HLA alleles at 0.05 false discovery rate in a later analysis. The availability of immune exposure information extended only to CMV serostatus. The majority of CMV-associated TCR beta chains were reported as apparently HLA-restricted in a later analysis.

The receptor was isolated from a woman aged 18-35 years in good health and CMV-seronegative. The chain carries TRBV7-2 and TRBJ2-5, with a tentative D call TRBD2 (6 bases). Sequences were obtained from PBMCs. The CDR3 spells CASSLAGGETQYF. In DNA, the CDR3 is TGTGCCAGCAGCTTAGCAGGAGGGGAGACCCAGTACTTC.